The source of this T cell receptor (beta chain) is a study of blood T cell repertoires in COVID-19. Germline CDR1 and CDR2: SGHTA and FQGTGA. J lost 9 bases, V lost 5 bases, and 9 bases had no gene match. This CDR3 is built from 14 residues. Methods used by the authors: The assay estimated nucleated cells by amplifying reference gene primers. The method was immunoSEQ multiplex PCR; TCRdb's version includes in-frame clones alone and lacks a portion of them. The D gene and trimming were derived from the DNA, and the V and J assignments and clone size from that table. Among around 58,000 clones, less than 85% were seen once, and the ten largest hold less than 6%.

This receptor was identified in a human donor in a cohort sampled during active COVID-19. Material for sequencing was peripheral blood. This chain joins TRBV7-3 and TRBJ2-1, with TRBD2 matching over 8 bases. The CDR3 nucleotides are TGTGCCAGCAGCCCCGCGGGGGGCCAAGGTGAGCAGTTCTTC. It encodes CASSPAGGQGEQFF.